A single sample is the source of the 22 T cell receptor beta chains below, sequenced in a study of regulatory T cells in long-lasting Graves disease. Time point given: newly diagnosed GD, antithyroid drugs for less than 3 months. Extracted PBMC RNA gave rise to the TCR library. Construction of TCR beta libraries relied on iRepertoire HTBI primers and on Arm-PCR targeting CDR3 regions. MiXCR was run by TCRdb on the multiplex PCR reads, yielding one entry per CDR3 protein. The sample shows about 380,000 distinct CDR3 sequences, about 14% of them seen only once. Sequenced here: peripheral blood mononuclear cells (PBMCs), sampled at new diagnosis, from a patient treated with antithyroid drugs. Receptors originate from a female donor with Graves disease.

Here the CDR3 DNA reads TGTGCCAGCAGCTCAGCCTATCCCCCCGAAGCTTTCTTT. Amino acids: CASSSAYPPEAFF. J is TRBJ1-1 and V is TRBV7-9; no clear D gene. The CDR3 has 13 residues. Trimming removed 4 bases at V and 8 bases at J, with 14 bases between. CDR1 SEHNR and CDR2 FQNEAQ come from the germline V gene (reference sequence).

This clonotype was detected ten times or more. The genes are TRBV20-1 and TRBJ1-1; D might be TRBD1 (5 bases). Trimming shortened V by 0 bases and J by 1 base, and 9 bases separated the two germline ends. Per germline, CDR1 DFQATT and CDR2 SNEGSKA (reference sequence). This CDR3 has 14 amino acids. CDR3 coding DNA: TGCAGTGCTAGAGACAGGGTACAGAACACTGAAGCTTTCTTT. Translation: CSARDRVQNTEAFF.

With regard to this clonotype: One base away lies a much larger clone, so this may be a sequencing read error. The V gene is TRBV7-2, the J gene TRBJ1-4; 8 positions match TRBD1. Germline lookup yields CDR1 SGHTA and CDR2 FQGNSA. The CDR3 sequence is 17 residues long. The CDR3 coding sequence is TGTGCCAGCAGCTTTGGATACTTGGGACAGGCGAATGAAAAACTGTATTTT. It encodes CASSFGYLGQANEKLYF. The whole variable domain, filled in from reference TRBV7-2 and TRBJ1-4, reads GAGVSQSPSNKVTEKGKDVELRCDPISGHTALYWYRQSLGQGLEFLIYFQGNSAPDKSGLPSDRFSAERTGGSVSTLTIQRTQQEDSAVYLCASSFGYLGQANEKLYFGSGTQLSVL.

Many counts were recorded for this clonotype. This chain uses TRBV12-3 or TRBV12-4 with TRBJ1-2, with D tentatively TRBD1 (6 bases). The CDR3 loop spans 15 amino acids. V gave up 4 bases and J gave up 2 bases, with 14 bases separating them. This CDR3 is CASSSPSTGNYGYTF. The CDR3 DNA reads TGTGCCAGCAGTTCTCCTTCGACAGGAAACTATGGCTACACCTTC.

The sample holds many counts of this clonotype. V and J are TRBV20-1 and TRBJ2-6, with 10 nucleotides matching TRBD1. There are 16 residues in the CDR3. The V and J ends lost 5 bases and 4 bases, in that order; junction bases with no gene match: 8. Germline V lookup: CDR1 DFQATT, CDR2 SNEGSKA (reference sequence). The CDR3 protein is CSASGQGTAGANVLTF. CDR3 sequence (DNA): TGCAGTGCTTCGGGACAGGGGACTGCGGGGGCCAACGTCCTGACTTTC.

This clonotype was counted ten times or more. This sequence joins TRBV20-1 and TRBJ2-5; 9 bases fit TRBD1. This CDR3 is 13 amino acids long. Germline lookup yields CDR1 DFQATT and CDR2 SNEGSKA (reference sequence). V lost 7 bases to trimming and J lost 2 bases; unmatched junction nucleotides: 5. The CDR3 is CSGATGGQETQYF. CDR3 in DNA: TGCAGTGGGGCGACAGGGGGGCAAGAGACCCAGTACTTC.

This clonotype was recorded a few times. The J gene is TRBJ1-6, the V gene TRBV20-1; D unresolved. Germline CDR1 and CDR2: DFQATT and SNEGSKA (reference sequence). CDR3 length: 13 amino acids. V was clipped by 6 bases and J by 7 bases, with 13 bases between them. CDR3 bases: TGCAGTGCCCTGACGGTGGGAAATTCACCCCTCCACTTT. Residues: CSALTVGNSPLHF.

The chain has TRBV19 and TRBJ1-2; D possibly corresponds to TRBD1 (5 bases). V was pared by 0 bases and J by 4 bases, with 12 bases between. The CDR3 has 15 amino acids. Germline V gives CDR1 LNHDA, CDR2 SQIVND (reference sequence). The CDR3: CASSIESPGTYGYTF. In DNA form, the CDR3 reads TGTGCCAGTAGTATAGAATCGCCGGGGACCTATGGCTACACCTTC. The variable domain in full, with the rest retrieved from reference TRBV19 and TRBJ1-2, is DGGITQSPKYLFRKEGQNVTLSCEQNLNHDAMYWYRQDPGQGLRLIYYSQIVNDFQKGDIAEGYSVSREKKESFPLTVTSAQKNPTAFYLCASSIESPGTYGYTFGSGTRLTVV.

This clonotype was seen many times. CDR3 nucleotides: TGCAGCGTTGTCCTGGGACAGCTCAACCAAGAGACCCAGTACTTC. Translating it yields CSVVLGQLNQETQYF. The J gene is TRBJ2-5, the V gene TRBV29-1, with TRBD1 matching 7 bases. The CDR3 has 15 amino acids. J gave up 0 bases and V 4 bases, and 8 bases lay outside the gene matches. Germline CDR1 SQVTM, CDR2 ANQGSEA.

V gene TRBV24-1 combines with J gene TRBJ1-5, with 7 bases fitting TRBD1. Germline values: CDR1 KGHDR, CDR2 SFDVKD. The CDR3 loop spans 12 amino acids. V lost 9 bases, J lost 3 bases, and 1 base stayed unmatched. The CDR3 bases are TGTGCCACCGGACAGGTCAATCAGCCCCAGCATTTT. Translating gives CATGQVNQPQHF.

This clonotype appeared many times. The chain uses TRBV12-5 and TRBJ1-2; D not certain. The CDR3 length is 13 residues. Germline V gene sequence: CDR1 LGHNT, CDR2 FRNRAP. The germline V and J ends were trimmed by 1 base and 1 base, with 4 bases remaining between them. The CDR3 spells CASGLGVNYGYTF. In nucleotides, the CDR3 is TGTGCTAGTGGTTTGGGGGTTAACTATGGCTACACCTTC.

With respect to this clonotype: This may be a read error: a much more frequent sequence differs by one nucleotide. The chain joins TRBV6-1 to TRBJ2-7; TRBD1 aligns across 7 bases. CDR1 MNHNS and CDR2 SASEGT come from the germline V gene. J was trimmed by 6 bases and V by 6 bases; bases with no gene match: 5. The CDR3 is 12 residues long. The CDR3 protein is CASRETGTEQYF. The DNA for the CDR3 is TGTGCCAGCAGGGAGACAGGGACCGAGCAGTACTTC.

This clonotype was picked up many times. The chain employs TRBV28 and TRBJ2-5; perhaps TRBD1 as D (5 bases). The V gene's germline CDR1 is MDHEN and CDR2 SYDVKM. Trimming left V 5 bases short and J 3 bases short, with 13 bases between. The CDR3 has 14 amino acids. This CDR3 is CASSRRTDKETQYF. DNA for the CDR3: TGTGCCAGCAGTCGCCGGACGGACAAAGAGACCCAGTACTTC.

The sample holds many counts of this clonotype. The V gene is TRBV28, the J gene TRBJ2-7, with 7 bases that match TRBD2. V was pared by 1 base and J by 5 bases, with 20 bases of the junction left unmatched. The germline V gene has CDR1 MDHEN and CDR2 SYDVKM. CDR3 size: 19 residues. In DNA form, the CDR3 reads TGTGCCAGCAGTTTATATGGAGAGATGGCGGGAGATTCCGACCACGAGCAGTACTTC. Amino acid sequence: CASSLYGEMAGDSDHEQYF.

This clonotype was counted many times. The chain employs TRBV12-3 or TRBV12-4 and TRBJ2-3; the D gene is possibly TRBD2 (5 bases). V lost 6 bases and J 1 base, leaving 8 bases between the germline ends. The CDR3 runs to 13 residues. CDR3 region: CASRDSGTDTQYF. Written as DNA, the CDR3 is TGTGCCAGCAGGGATAGCGGCACAGATACGCAGTATTTT.

The sample holds many counts of this clonotype. This rearrangement joins TRBV6-1 to TRBJ2-2; 14 bases line up with TRBD2. The CDR3 length is 22 residues. The trim removed 6 bases at V and 4 bases at J, leaving 22 bases unmatched. Germline V gene sequence: CDR1 MNHNS, CDR2 SASEGT. DNA of the CDR3: TGTGCCAGCAGGCGGACAGTCGAGCGACTAGCGGGAGGGCCATCGAGCACCGGGGAGCTGTTTTTT. As protein: CASRRTVERLAGGPSSTGELFF.

This clonotype has at least ten counts. This chain links TRBV13 with TRBJ2-7, with no clear D. The V end was cut by 5 bases, the J end by 7 bases, with 12 bases between. This CDR3 contains 12 residues. The germline gives CDR1 PRHDT, CDR2 FYEKMQ (reference sequence). The CDR3 DNA reads TGTGCCAGCAGCCCCTTTGTGAGTGAGCAGTACTTC. Translating it yields CASSPFVSEQYF.

There are many counts of this clonotype. This chain uses TRBV2 with TRBJ2-5, with TRBD1 identical over 9 bases. Trimming removed 8 bases from V and 3 bases from J; junction bases left unmatched: 19. The CDR3 is 18 amino acids. CDR1 SNHLY and CDR2 FYNNEI come from the germline V gene. CDR3 loop: CASVRSPTGGLGKETQYF. The CDR3 DNA is TGTGCCAGCGTACGGTCGCCAACAGGGGGCCTGGGGAAAGAGACCCAGTACTTC. The whole variable domain, remainder taken from reference TRBV2 and TRBJ2-5, is EPEVTQTPSHQVTQMGQEVILRCVPISNHLYFYWYRQILGQKVEFLVSFYNNEISEKSEIFDDQFSVERPDGSNFTLKIRSTKLEDSAMYFCASVRSPTGGLGKETQYFGPGTRLLVL.

The chain joins TRBV20-1 to TRBJ2-1, with 16 positions matching TRBD2. The CDR3 covers 17 residues. Looked up from germline, CDR1 is DFQATT and CDR2 is SNEGSKA (reference sequence). The V and J ends lost 0 bases and 6 bases, in that order; junction bases with no gene match: 5. This chain's CDR3 is CSARDLGLAGGPNEQFF. DNA of the CDR3: TGCAGTGCTAGAGACCTGGGACTAGCGGGAGGGCCCAATGAGCAGTTCTTC.

In regard to this clonotype: A clone one base away is much larger, so this may be a read error. The V and J genes are TRBV12-3 or TRBV12-4 and TRBJ2-1; 7 bases are shared with TRBD2. This CDR3 has 14 amino acids. Germline trimming cut 5 bases from V and 1 base from J; bases unmatched to any gene: 2. The CDR3 coding sequence is TGTGCCAGCAGTGAACTAGCGTCCTACAATGAGCAGTTCTTC. Amino acid sequence: CASSELASYNEQFF.

In its sample, this clonotype was seen many times. This chain uses TRBV7-2 with TRBJ2-2; D is possibly TRBD2 (6 bases). CDR3 length equals 16 residues. Trimming removed 3 bases at V and 5 bases at J, with 16 bases between. The germline V gene has CDR1 SGHTA and CDR2 FQGNSA. The chain's CDR3 is CASSFLTSRKTGELFF. CDR3 sequence (DNA): TGTGCCAGCAGCTTCCTAACTAGCAGAAAAACCGGGGAGCTGTTTTTT.

This clonotype was observed a handful of times. V usage is TRBV27 and J usage is TRBJ2-7; 12 nucleotides align to TRBD2. The CDR3 contains 16 residues. Germline loops: CDR1 MNHEY, CDR2 SMNVEV (reference sequence). V lost 6 bases and J lost 2; bases outside the gene matches: 8. The CDR3 spells CASRRTSGTPPYEQYF. CDR3 DNA sequence: TGTGCCAGCAGGCGGACTAGCGGGACCCCTCCCTACGAGCAGTACTTC.